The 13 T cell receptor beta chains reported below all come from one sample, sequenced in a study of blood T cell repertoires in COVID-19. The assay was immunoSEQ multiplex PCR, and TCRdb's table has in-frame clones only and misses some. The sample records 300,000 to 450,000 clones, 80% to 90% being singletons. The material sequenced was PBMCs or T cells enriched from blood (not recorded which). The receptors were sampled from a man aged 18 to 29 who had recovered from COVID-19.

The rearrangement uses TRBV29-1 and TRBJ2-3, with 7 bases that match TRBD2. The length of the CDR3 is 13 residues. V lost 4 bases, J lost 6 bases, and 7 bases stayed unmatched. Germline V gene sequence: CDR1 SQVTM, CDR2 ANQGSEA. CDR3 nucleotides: TGCAGCGTTGTGGGGGGGAAAGCCGATACGCAGTATTTT. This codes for CSVVGGKADTQYF.

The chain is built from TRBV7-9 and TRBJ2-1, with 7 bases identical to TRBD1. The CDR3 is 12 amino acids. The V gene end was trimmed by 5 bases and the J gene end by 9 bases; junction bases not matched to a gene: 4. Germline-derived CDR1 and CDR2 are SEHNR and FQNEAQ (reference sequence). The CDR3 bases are TGTGCCAGCAGCCGACAGGGTCCTGAGCAGTTCTTC. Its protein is CASSRQGPEQFF.

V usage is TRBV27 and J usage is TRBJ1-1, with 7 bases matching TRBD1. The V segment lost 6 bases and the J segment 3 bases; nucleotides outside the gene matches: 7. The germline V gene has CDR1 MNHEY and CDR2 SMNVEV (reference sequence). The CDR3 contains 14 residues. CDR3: CASRTLQGHTEAFF. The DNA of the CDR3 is TGTGCCAGCAGAACATTACAGGGGCACACTGAAGCTTTCTTT.

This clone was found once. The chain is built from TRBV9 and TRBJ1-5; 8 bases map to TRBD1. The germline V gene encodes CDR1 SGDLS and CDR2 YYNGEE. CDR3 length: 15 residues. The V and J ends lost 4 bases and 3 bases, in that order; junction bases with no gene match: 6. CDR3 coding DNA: TGTGCCAGCAGCCCATCGACAGGGGTCAATCAGCCCCAGCATTTT. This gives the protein CASSPSTGVNQPQHF.

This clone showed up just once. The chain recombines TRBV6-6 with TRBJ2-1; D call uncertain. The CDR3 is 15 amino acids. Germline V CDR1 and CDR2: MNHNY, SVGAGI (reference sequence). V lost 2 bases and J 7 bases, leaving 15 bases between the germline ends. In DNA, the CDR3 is TGTGCCAGCAGTTACGCCCAGAGCACAGTAAATGAGCAGTTCTTC. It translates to CASSYAQSTVNEQFF.

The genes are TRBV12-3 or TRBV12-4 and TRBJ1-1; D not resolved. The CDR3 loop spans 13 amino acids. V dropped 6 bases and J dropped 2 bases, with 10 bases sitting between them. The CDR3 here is CASRRADNTEAFF. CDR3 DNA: TGTGCCAGCAGGAGGGCAGATAACACTGAAGCTTTCTTT.

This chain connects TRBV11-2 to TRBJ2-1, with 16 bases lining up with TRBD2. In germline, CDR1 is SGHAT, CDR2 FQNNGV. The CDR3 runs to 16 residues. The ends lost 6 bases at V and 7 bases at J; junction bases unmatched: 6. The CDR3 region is CASRGLAGGRGNEQFF. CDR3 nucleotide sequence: TGTGCCAGCAGGGGACTAGCGGGGGGGAGAGGGAATGAGCAGTTCTTC.

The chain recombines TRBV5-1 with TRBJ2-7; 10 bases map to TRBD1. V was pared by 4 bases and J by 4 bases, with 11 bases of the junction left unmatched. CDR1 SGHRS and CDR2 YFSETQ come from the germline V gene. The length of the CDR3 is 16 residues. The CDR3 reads CASSAGNPGQGYEQYF. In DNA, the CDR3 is TGCGCCAGCAGCGCCGGAAACCCGGGACAGGGGTACGAGCAGTACTTC.

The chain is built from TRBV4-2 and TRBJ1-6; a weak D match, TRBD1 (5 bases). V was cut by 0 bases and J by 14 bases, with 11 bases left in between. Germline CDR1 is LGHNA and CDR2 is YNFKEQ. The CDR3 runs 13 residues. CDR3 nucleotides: TGTGCCAGCAGCCAAGATGGGGGGTGGGCCCTCCACTTT. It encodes CASSQDGGWALHF.

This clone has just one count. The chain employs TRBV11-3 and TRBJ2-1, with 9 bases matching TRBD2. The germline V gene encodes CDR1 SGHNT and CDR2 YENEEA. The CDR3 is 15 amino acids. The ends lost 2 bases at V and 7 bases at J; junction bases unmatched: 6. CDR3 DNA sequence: TGTGCCAGCAGCTTACGGACTAGCGCGAGGAATGAGCAGTTCTTC. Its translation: CASSLRTSARNEQFF.

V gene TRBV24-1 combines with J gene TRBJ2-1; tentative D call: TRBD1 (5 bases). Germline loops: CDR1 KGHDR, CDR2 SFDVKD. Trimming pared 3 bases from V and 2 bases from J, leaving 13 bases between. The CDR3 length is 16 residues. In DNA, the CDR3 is TGTGCCACCAGTGATAACTCAGGGAAAGCCTACAATGAGCAGTTCTTC. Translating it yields CATSDNSGKAYNEQFF.

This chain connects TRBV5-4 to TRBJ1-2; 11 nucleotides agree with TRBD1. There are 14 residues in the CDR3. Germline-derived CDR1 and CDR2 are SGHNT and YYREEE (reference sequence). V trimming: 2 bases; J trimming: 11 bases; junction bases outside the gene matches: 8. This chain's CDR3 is CASSFIGQGAEYTF. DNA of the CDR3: TGTGCCAGCAGCTTTATCGGACAGGGGGCGGAGTACACCTTC.

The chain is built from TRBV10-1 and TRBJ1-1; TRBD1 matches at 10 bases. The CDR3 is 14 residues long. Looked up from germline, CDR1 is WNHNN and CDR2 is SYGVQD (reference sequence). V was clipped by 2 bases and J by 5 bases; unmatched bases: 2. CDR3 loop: CASSEGTGVTEAFF. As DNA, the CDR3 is TGCGCCAGCAGTGAGGGGACAGGGGTTACTGAAGCTTTCTTT.